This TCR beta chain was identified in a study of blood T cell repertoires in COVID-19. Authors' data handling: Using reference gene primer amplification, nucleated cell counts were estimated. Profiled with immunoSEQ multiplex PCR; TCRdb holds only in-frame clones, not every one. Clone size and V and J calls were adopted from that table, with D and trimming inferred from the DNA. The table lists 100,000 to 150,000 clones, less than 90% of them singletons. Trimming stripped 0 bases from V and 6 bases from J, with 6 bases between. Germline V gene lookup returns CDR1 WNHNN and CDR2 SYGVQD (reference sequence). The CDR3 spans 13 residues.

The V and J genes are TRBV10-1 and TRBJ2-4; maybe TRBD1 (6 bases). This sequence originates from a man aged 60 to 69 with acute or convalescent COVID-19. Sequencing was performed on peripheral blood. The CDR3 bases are TGCGCCAGCAGTGAGTCGGGGGCAAACATTCAGTACTTC. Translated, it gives CASSESGANIQYF.